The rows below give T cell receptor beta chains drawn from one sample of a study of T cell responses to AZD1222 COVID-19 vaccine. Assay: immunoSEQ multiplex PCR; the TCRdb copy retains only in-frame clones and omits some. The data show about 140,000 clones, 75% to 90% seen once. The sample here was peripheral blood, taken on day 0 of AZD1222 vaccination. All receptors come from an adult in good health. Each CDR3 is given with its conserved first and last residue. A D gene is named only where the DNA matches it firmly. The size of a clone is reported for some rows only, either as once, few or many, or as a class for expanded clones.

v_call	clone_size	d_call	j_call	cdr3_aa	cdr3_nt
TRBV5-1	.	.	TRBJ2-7	CASSLAQAAYEQYF	TGCGCCAGCAGCTTGGCACAGGCAGCCTACGAGCAGTACTTC
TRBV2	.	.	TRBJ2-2	CAWEAGELFF	TGTGCCTGGGAAGCCGGGGAGCTGTTTTTT
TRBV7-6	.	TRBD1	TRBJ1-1	CASSTATGLMNTEAFF	TGTGCCAGCAGCACCGCGACAGGGCTAATGAACACTGAAGCTTTCTTT
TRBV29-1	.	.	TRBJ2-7	CSVEEVGSGYEQYF	TGCAGCGTTGAAGAGGTGGGGTCGGGCTACGAGCAGTACTTC
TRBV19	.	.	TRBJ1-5	CASSQIWTRDSNQPQHF	TGTGCCAGTAGCCAAATCTGGACTCGGGATAGCAATCAGCCCCAGCATTTT
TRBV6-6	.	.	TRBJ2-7	CASSRPAESSYEQYF	TGTGCCAGCAGCCGCCCTGCGGAGTCCTCCTACGAGCAGTACTTC
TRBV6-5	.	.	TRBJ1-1	CARYFRENTEAFF	TGTGCCAGATACTTCAGGGAAAACACTGAAGCTTTCTTT
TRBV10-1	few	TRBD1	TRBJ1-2	CASTSTGEGYGYTF	TGCGCCAGCACCTCGACAGGGGAGGGCTATGGCTACACCTTC
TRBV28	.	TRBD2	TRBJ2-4	CASSLPGGANIQYF	TGTGCCAGCAGTTTACCGGGAGGGGCAAACATTCAGTACTTC
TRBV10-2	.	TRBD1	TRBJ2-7	CASSLGQPPYEQYF	TGCGCCAGCAGTTTGGGACAGCCCCCCTACGAGCAGTACTTC
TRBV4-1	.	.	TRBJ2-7	CASSQDAAGGSSYEQYF	TGCGCCAGCAGCCAAGATGCAGCGGGTGGGAGCTCCTACGAGCAGTACTTC
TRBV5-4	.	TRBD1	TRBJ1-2	CASSWDSHYGYTF	TGTGCCAGCAGCTGGGACAGTCACTATGGCTACACCTTC
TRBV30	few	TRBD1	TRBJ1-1	CAWSPRRDRGITEAFF	TGTGCCTGGAGCCCCCGCCGGGACAGGGGCATCACTGAAGCTTTCTTT
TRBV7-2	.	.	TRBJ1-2	CASSLAGGPTPNYGYTF	TGTGCCAGCAGCTTAGCGGGGGGCCCTACTCCTAACTATGGCTACACCTTC
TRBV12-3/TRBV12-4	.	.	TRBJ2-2	CASREGRPGELFF	TGTGCCAGCAGGGAGGGAAGGCCCGGGGAGCTGTTTTTT
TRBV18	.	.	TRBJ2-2	CASSYSSGPRELFF	TGTGCCAGCTCTTACTCCTCAGGGCCGAGGGAGCTGTTTTTT